This T cell receptor (beta chain) was sequenced in a study of T cell responses to AZD1222 COVID-19 vaccine. This CDR3 spans 15 amino acids. V gave up 2 bases and J gave up 0 bases; unmatched junction bases: 1. CDR1 is SQVTM, CDR2 ANQGSEA, per germline. Generated by immunoSEQ multiplex PCR, the TCRdb table keeps only in-frame clones and is missing some. Counted here are about 100,000 clones, about nine tenths occurring once; the ten biggest clones make up more than 1.5%. The sequence derives from an adult in good health. The rearrangement joins TRBV29-1 to TRBJ2-6; the match to TRBD2 covers 7 bases. The sample here was peripheral blood, taken on day 0 of AZD1222 vaccination. DNA for the CDR3: TGCAGCGTTGAATCTAGCGGCTCTGGGGCCAACGTCCTGACTTTC. Encoded protein: CSVESSGSGANVLTF.